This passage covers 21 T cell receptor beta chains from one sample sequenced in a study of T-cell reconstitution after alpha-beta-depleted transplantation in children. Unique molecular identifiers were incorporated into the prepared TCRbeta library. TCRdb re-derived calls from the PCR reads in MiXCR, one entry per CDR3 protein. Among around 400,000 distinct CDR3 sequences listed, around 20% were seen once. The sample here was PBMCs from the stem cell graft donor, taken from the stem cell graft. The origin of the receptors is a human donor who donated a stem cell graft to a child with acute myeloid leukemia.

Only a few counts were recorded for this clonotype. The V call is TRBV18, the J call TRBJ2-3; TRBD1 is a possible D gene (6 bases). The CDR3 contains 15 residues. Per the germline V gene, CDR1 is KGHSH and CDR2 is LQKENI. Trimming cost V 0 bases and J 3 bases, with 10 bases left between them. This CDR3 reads CASSPPAQGTDTQYF. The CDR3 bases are TGTGCCAGCTCACCACCGGCCCAGGGGACAGATACGCAGTATTTT.

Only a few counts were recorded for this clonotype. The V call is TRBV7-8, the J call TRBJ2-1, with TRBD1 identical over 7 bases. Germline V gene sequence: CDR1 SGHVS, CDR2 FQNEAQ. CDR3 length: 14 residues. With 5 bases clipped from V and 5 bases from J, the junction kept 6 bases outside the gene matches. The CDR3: CASSPRTGNNEQFF. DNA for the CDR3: TGTGCCAGCAGCCCGAGGACAGGAAACAATGAGCAGTTCTTC.

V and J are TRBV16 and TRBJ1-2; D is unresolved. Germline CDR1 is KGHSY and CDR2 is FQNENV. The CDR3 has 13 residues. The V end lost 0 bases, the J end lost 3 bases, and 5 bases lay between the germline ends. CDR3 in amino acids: CASSQSFDYGYTF. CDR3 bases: TGTGCCAGCAGCCAATCCTTCGACTATGGCTACACCTTC. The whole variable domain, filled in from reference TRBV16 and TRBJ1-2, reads GEEVAQTPKHLVRGEGQKAKLYCAPIKGHSYVFWYQQVLKNEFKFLISFQNENVFDETGMPKERFSAKCLPNSPCSLEIQATKLEDSAVYFCASSQSFDYGYTFGSGTRLTVV.

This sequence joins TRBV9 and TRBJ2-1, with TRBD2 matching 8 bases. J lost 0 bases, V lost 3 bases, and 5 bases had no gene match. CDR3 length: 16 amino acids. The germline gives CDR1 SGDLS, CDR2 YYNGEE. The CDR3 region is CASSARAGGSYNEQFF. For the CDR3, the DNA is TGTGCCAGCAGCGCCCGCGCGGGGGGCTCCTACAATGAGCAGTTCTTC.

DNA of the CDR3: TGTGCCAGCAGCTTAATCCCTCAGGGAACCAGGGACACTGAAGCTTTCTTT. This encodes CASSLIPQGTRDTEAFF. The rearrangement uses TRBV7-2 and TRBJ1-1; tentative D call: TRBD1 (5 bases). Germline CDR1 SGHTA, CDR2 FQGNSA. This CDR3 comprises 17 residues. Trimming shortened V by 2 bases and J by 3 bases, and 19 bases separated the two germline ends.

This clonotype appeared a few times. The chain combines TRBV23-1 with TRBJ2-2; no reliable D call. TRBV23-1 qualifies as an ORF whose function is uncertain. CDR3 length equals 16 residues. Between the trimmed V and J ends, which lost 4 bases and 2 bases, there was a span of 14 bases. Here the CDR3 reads CASSLSDFGNTGELFF. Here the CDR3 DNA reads TGCGCCAGCAGTCTATCAGATTTCGGCAACACCGGGGAGCTGTTTTTT.

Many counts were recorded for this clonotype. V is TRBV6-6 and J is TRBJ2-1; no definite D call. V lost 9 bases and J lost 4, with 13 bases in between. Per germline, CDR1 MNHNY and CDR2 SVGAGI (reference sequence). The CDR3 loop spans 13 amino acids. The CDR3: CASSLDKYNEQFF. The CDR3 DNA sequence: TGTGCCAGTTCCCTCGACAAGTACAATGAGCAGTTCTTC.

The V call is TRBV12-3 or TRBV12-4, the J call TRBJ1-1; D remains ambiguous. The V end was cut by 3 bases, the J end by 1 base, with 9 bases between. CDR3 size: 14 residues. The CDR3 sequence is CASSFGNPNTEAFF. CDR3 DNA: TGTGCCAGCAGTTTTGGGAACCCGAACACTGAAGCTTTCTTT.

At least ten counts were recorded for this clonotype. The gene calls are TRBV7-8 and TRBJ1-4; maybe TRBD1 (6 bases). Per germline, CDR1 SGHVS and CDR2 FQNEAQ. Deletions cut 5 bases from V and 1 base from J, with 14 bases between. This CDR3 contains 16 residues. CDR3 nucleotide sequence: TGTGCCAGCAGCCTCGGACAGCGGGGAACTAATGAAAAACTGTTTTTT. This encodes CASSLGQRGTNEKLFF.

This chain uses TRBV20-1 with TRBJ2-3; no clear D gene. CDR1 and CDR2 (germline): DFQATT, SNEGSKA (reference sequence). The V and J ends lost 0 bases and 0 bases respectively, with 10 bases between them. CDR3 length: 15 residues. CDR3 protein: CSARDPGASTDTQYF. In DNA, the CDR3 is TGCAGTGCTAGAGATCCGGGTGCTAGCACAGATACGCAGTATTTT.

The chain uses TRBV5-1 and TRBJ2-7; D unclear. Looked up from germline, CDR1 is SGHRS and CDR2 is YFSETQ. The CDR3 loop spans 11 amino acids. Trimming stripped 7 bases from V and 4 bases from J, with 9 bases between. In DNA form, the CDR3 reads TGCGCCAGCCGGACGGAGTACGAGCAGTACTTC. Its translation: CASRTEYEQYF. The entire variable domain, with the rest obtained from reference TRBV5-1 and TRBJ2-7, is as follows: KAGVTQTPRYLIKTRGQQVTLSCSPISGHRSVSWYQQTPGQGLQFLFEYFSETQRNKGNFPGRFSGRQFSNSRSEMNVSTLELGDSALYLCASRTEYEQYFGPGTRLTVT.

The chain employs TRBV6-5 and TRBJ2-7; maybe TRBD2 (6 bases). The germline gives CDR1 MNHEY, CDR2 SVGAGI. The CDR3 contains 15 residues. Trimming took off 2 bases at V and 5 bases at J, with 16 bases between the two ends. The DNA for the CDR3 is TGTGCCAGCAGTTACCCCTTCCGGGAGAATAACGAGCAGTACTTC. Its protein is CASSYPFRENNEQYF.

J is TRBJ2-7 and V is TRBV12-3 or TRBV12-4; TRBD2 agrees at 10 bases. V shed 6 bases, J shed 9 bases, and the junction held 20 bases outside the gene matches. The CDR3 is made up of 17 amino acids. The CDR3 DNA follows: TGTGCCAGCAGCCAAGCCCTAGTTCGGGCTAGCGGGAGTGGGCAGTACTTC. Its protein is CASSQALVRASGSGQYF.

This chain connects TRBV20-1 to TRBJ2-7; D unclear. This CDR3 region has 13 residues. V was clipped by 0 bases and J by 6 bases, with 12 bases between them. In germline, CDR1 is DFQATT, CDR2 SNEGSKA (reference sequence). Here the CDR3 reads CSARDLRTGEQYF. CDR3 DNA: TGCAGTGCTAGAGATCTCAGGACCGGCGAGCAGTACTTC.

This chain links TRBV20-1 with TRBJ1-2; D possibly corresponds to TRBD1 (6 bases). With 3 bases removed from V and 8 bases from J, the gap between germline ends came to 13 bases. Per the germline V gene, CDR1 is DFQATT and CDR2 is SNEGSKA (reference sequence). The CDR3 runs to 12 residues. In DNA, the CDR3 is TGCAGTGCTAGTCTCAGGGGCGAGGGCTACACCTTC. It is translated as CSASLRGEGYTF.

The CDR3 DNA follows: TGTGCCAGCAGCTTAGGACAGGGGGCGGACAATGAGCAGTTCTTC. It translates to CASSLGQGADNEQFF. V is TRBV11-3 and J is TRBJ2-1; TRBD1 agrees at 10 bases. V dropped 1 base and J dropped 5; count of bases not matched to a gene: 2. This CDR3 is 15 amino acids long. Germline CDR1 is SGHNT and CDR2 is YENEEA. Full variable domain (remainder filled in from reference TRBV11-3 and TRBJ2-1): EAGVVQSPRYKIIEKKQPVAFWCNPISGHNTLYWYLQNLGQGPELLIRYENEEAVDDSQLPKDRFSAERLKGVDSTLKIQPAELGDSAVYLCASSLGQGADNEQFFGPGTRLTVL.

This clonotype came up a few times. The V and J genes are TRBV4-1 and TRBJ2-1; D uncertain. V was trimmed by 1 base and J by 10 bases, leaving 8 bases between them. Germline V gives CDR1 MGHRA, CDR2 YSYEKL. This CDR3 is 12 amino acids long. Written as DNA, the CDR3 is TGCGCCAGCAGCCAAGCGGAGCTGGAGCAGTTCTTC. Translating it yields CASSQAELEQFF.

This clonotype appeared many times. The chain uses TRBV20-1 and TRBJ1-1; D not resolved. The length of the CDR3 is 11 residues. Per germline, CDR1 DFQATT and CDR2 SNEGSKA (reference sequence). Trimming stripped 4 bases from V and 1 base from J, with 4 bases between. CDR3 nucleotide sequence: TGCAGTGCTAATAGGAACACTGAAGCTTTCTTT. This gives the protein CSANRNTEAFF.

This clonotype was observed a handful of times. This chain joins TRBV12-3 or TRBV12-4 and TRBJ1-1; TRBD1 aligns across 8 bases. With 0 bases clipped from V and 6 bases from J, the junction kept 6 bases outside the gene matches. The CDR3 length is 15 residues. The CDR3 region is CASSLAPRGQAEAFF. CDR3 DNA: TGTGCCAGCAGTTTAGCGCCCCGGGGACAGGCTGAAGCTTTCTTT.

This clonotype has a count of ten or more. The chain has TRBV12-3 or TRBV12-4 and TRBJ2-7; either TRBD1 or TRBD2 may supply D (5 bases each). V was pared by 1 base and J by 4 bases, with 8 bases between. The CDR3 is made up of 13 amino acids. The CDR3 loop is CASSLGGPYEQYF. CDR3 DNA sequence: TGTGCCAGCAGTTTAGGGGGACCTTACGAGCAGTACTTC.

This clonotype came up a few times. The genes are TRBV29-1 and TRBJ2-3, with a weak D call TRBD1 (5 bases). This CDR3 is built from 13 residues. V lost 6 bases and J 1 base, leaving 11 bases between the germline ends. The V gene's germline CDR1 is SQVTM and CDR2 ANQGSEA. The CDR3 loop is CSVKGVGTDTQYF. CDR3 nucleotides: TGCAGCGTGAAAGGGGTTGGCACAGATACGCAGTATTTT.